This T cell receptor beta chain is from a study of blood T cell repertoires in COVID-19. V dropped 4 bases and J dropped 9 bases, with 13 bases sitting between them. Germline V lookup: CDR1 SNHLY, CDR2 FYNNEI. This CDR3 contains 13 residues. Authors' methods: Estimates of nucleated cell counts were drawn from the amplification of reference gene primers. The repertoire was sequenced with immunoSEQ multiplex PCR; TCRdb's copy has only in-frame clones and lacks some. From that table come the V and J calls and clone size; the DNA was used to work out D and trimming. The sample carries about 200,000 clones, about four fifths recorded once.

This TCR derives from a woman aged 45 to 65 with acute or convalescent COVID-19. The chain couples TRBV2 to TRBJ1-5; D uncertain. The sample comprised peripheral blood. CDR3 residues: CASSGSRGWPQHF. The CDR3, as DNA: TGTGCCAGCAGTGGGTCAAGAGGCTGGCCCCAGCATTTT.